These 12 T cell receptor beta chains originate from one sample sequenced in a study of blood T cell repertoires in COVID-19. This table comes from immunoSEQ multiplex PCR, and its TCRdb copy is limited to in-frame clones, with some not included. The table has 150,000 to 250,000 clones, 80% to 90% seen once; the top ten hold about 11%. Specimen: PBMCs or T cells enriched from blood (not recorded which). The receptor set was obtained from a man in his forties or fifties who had recovered from COVID-19.

The rearrangement uses TRBV6-5 and TRBJ1-6; the D gene is possibly TRBD1 (5 bases). V shed 0 bases and J shed 8 bases, with 14 bases lying between them. The CDR3 has 16 residues. Germline CDR1 is MNHEY and CDR2 is SVGAGI. This CDR3 reads CASSYSRKGADSPLHF. CDR3 DNA: TGTGCCAGCAGTTACTCGAGAAAAGGGGCCGATTCACCCCTCCACTTT.

The chain has TRBV6-1 and TRBJ2-2; 10 positions match TRBD1. This CDR3 has 16 amino acids. The junction had 5 bases not matched to a gene; V was cut back by 0 bases and J by 7 bases. CDR1 MNHNS and CDR2 SASEGT come from the germline V gene. The CDR3 protein is CASSEAGTGDYGELFF. CDR3 in DNA: TGTGCCAGCAGTGAAGCCGGGACAGGGGATTACGGGGAGCTGTTTTTT.

The V gene is TRBV7-9, the J gene TRBJ1-2, with D possibly being TRBD1 (5 bases). The germline gives CDR1 SEHNR, CDR2 FQNEAQ (reference sequence). The CDR3 spans 14 residues. Trimming cost V 5 bases and J 5 bases, with 15 bases left between them. The CDR3 DNA reads as TGTGCCAGCAGCCCTACGACAGAAACATATGGCTACACCTTC. Translating it yields CASSPTTETYGYTF. Based on the CDR3 plus reference TRBV7-9 and TRBJ1-2, the full variable domain is DTGVSQNPRHKITKRGQNVTFRCDPISEHNRLYWYRQTLGQGPEFLTYFQNEAQLEKSRLLSDRFSAERPKGSFSTLEIQRTEQGDSAMYLCASSPTTETYGYTFGSGTRLTVV.

For the CDR3, the DNA is TGTGCCAGCAGTCGTAGTCCTACAGGGGATAACAATGAGCAGTTCTTC. Translating gives CASSRSPTGDNNEQFF. The chain couples TRBV9 to TRBJ2-1, with 7 bases aligning to TRBD1. Germline CDR1 SGDLS, CDR2 YYNGEE. V dropped 5 bases and J dropped 5; count of bases not matched to a gene: 13. The CDR3 consists of 16 residues.

This clone was seen more than once but under ten times. The J gene is TRBJ1-2, the V gene TRBV19; D remains unclear. The CDR3 covers 14 residues. V lost 3 bases to trimming and J lost 4 bases, with 12 bases between them. Germline V CDR1 and CDR2: LNHDA, SQIVND (reference sequence). The CDR3 loop reads CASSIMAVRYGYTF. CDR3 nucleotide sequence: TGTGCCAGTAGTATCATGGCGGTCCGCTATGGCTACACCTTC.

The chain uses TRBV28 and TRBJ1-4, with D hard to call. The length of the CDR3 is 13 residues. V gave up 7 bases and J gave up 4 bases, with 10 bases separating them. Germline V gene data show CDR1 as MDHEN and CDR2 as SYDVKM. The CDR3 DNA follows: TGTGCCAGCATCGGGAGTCATAATGAAAAACTGTTTTTT. It is translated as CASIGSHNEKLFF.

This rearrangement joins TRBV5-1 to TRBJ1-2; TRBD1 matches at 7 bases. Per the germline V gene, CDR1 is SGHRS and CDR2 is YFSETQ. V was clipped by 4 bases and J by 10 bases; unmatched bases: 10. The CDR3 is 13 amino acids. The CDR3 nucleotides are TGCGCCAGCAGCGTTGACAGGGTGAACGACTACACCTTC. This codes for CASSVDRVNDYTF. The whole variable domain, remainder taken from reference TRBV5-1 and TRBJ1-2, is KAGVTQTPRYLIKTRGQQVTLSCSPISGHRSVSWYQQTPGQGLQFLFEYFSETQRNKGNFPGRFSGRQFSNSRSEMNVSTLELGDSALYLCASSVDRVNDYTFGSGTRLTVV.

The chain has TRBV7-3 and TRBJ2-3; 7 bases line up with TRBD2. Germline V gene data show CDR1 as SGHTA and CDR2 as FQGTGA. Trimming took 5 bases from V and 4 from J; bases not matched to a gene: 9. CDR3 length: 15 residues. In DNA, the CDR3 is TGTGCCAGCAGCCCACTAGGACTAGGCCCAGATACGCAGTATTTT. It translates to CASSPLGLGPDTQYF.

This clone rates as medium-sized. This chain uses TRBV18 with TRBJ1-1, with D possibly matching TRBD1 (5 bases). Germline V gene sequence: CDR1 KGHSH, CDR2 LQKENI. V lost 6 bases and J lost 0, with 11 bases in between. The CDR3 length is 14 residues. The CDR3 loop reads CASSPGGLNTEAFF. In DNA form, the CDR3 reads TGTGCCAGCTCTCCCGGGGGTCTGAACACTGAAGCTTTCTTT.

The chain recombines TRBV6-5 with TRBJ2-7; 9 bases match TRBD2. V gave up 6 bases and J gave up 2 bases; unmatched junction bases: 8. The CDR3 runs 15 residues. CDR1 and CDR2 from the germline V gene are MNHEY and SVGAGI. In DNA, the CDR3 is TGTGCCAGCAGCAGAATTAGCGGGAGCGCCTACGAGCAGTACTTC. The encoded protein is CASSRISGSAYEQYF.

This sequence joins TRBV2 and TRBJ2-5; D not certain. The germline V gene has CDR1 SNHLY and CDR2 FYNNEI. The V end lost 7 bases, the J end lost 0 bases, and 6 bases lay between the germline ends. The CDR3 contains 12 residues. As DNA, the CDR3 is TGTGCCAGCACCAGATACCAAGAGACCCAGTACTTC. Amino acids: CASTRYQETQYF.

V gene TRBV7-2 combines with J gene TRBJ1-1; D is unresolved. Per germline, CDR1 SGHTA and CDR2 FQGNSA. The CDR3 has 14 amino acids. V was clipped by 5 bases and J by 4 bases, with 14 bases between them. The CDR3 protein is CASSITRAGTEAFF. For the CDR3, the DNA is TGTGCCAGCAGCATTACTCGGGCGGGCACTGAAGCTTTCTTT.